Listed below are T cell receptor beta chains from one sample, sequenced in a study of high-grade serous ovarian cancer treatment subgroups. Clones were sequenced by immunoSEQ multiplex PCR, and TCRdb holds only the in-frame ones, with some missing. The sample lists around 9,000 clones, roughly nine tenths occurring once. The specimen was tumor tissue. The receptors were sampled from a human donor with high-grade serous ovarian cancer. Each CDR3 is given with its conserved first and last residue. The D gene is left open where the match is weak. Some rows mark clone size as missing; the rest say once, few, many or name a class of expanded clone.

V,size,J,D,CDR3,DNA
TRBV9,.,TRBJ2-7,TRBD2,CASSVDTSGGQTAYEQYF,TGTGCCAGCAGCGTAGATACTAGCGGGGGCCAGACCGCCTACGAGCAGTACTTC
TRBV9,.,TRBJ2-1,TRBD2,CASRLAGGWNEQFF,TGTGCCAGCAGACTAGCGGGGGGCTGGAATGAGCAGTTCTTC
TRBV25-1,.,TRBJ2-1,.,CASSEFNSPASFF,TGTGCCAGCAGTGAATTCAACAGCCCGGCTTCGTTCTTC
TRBV5-1,.,TRBJ2-5,.,CASSSPGAIETQYF,TGCGCCAGCAGCTCCCCCGGGGCCATAGAGACCCAGTACTTC
TRBV4-3,.,TRBJ2-1,TRBD2,CASSQDSSGSIDEQFF,TGCGCCAGCAGCCAAGATTCTAGCGGGAGTATCGATGAGCAGTTCTTC
TRBV6-1,.,TRBJ2-2,.,CASSELAGKGGELFF,TGTGCCAGCAGTGAATTGGCGGGGAAAGGCGGGGAGCTGTTTTTT
TRBV29-1,.,TRBJ1-2,.,CSVEGWANYGYTF,TGCAGCGTTGAAGGGTGGGCAAACTATGGCTACACCTTC
TRBV5-1,.,TRBJ1-1,.,CASSLDANTEAFF,TGCGCCAGCAGCTTGGACGCGAACACTGAAGCTTTCTTT
TRBV5-6,.,TRBJ2-1,.,CASSLSLAGSYNEQFF,TGTGCCAGCAGCTTGTCTCTTGCGGGGTCCTACAATGAGCAGTTCTTC
TRBV13,.,TRBJ1-6,.,CASSLGVTVSSYNSPLHF,TGTGCCAGCAGCTTAGGGGTGACGGTCAGCTCCTATAATTCACCCCTCCACTTT
TRBV29-1,.,TRBJ2-7,.,CSVDREGGAEYF,TGCAGCGTTGATCGTGAAGGGGGAGCCGAGTACTTC
TRBV5-6,.,TRBJ1-3,.,CASSPWGVVSSGNTIYF,TGTGCCAGCAGCCCCTGGGGGGTCGTGAGCTCTGGAAACACCATATATTTT
TRBV5-1,.,TRBJ2-2,.,CASSRAEGGGELFF,TGCGCCAGCAGCCGGGCGGAGGGGGGCGGGGAGCTGTTTTTT
TRBV19,.,TRBJ2-4,.,CASRPLAKNIQYF,TGTGCCAGTCGTCCCCTTGCCAAAAACATTCAGTACTTC
TRBV19,.,TRBJ2-3,TRBD1,CAAGTASTDTQYF,TGTGCCGCTGGGACAGCAAGCACAGATACGCAGTATTTT
TRBV5-1,.,TRBJ2-7,.,CASSSGDSYEQYF,TGCGCCAGCAGCTCGGGCGACTCCTACGAGCAGTACTTC
TRBV5-6,.,TRBJ2-2,TRBD1,CASKGQTANTGELFF,TGTGCCAGCAAGGGACAGACGGCGAACACCGGGGAGCTGTTTTTT
TRBV5-4,.,TRBJ1-2,.,CASSLGTGRLYGYTF,TGTGCCAGCAGCTTGGGGACCGGTCGGTTATATGGCTACACCTTC
TRBV7-2,.,TRBJ1-2,TRBD1,CASSLTGTGYGYTF,TGTGCCAGCAGCTTAACGGGGACAGGCTATGGCTACACCTTC
TRBV1,.,TRBJ1-4,.,CTTGQGAKKLFF,TGCACCACGGGACAGGGGGCAAAAAAACTGTTTTTT
TRBV19,.,TRBJ2-7,TRBD1,CASSTGGAEQYF,TGTGCCAGTAGTACAGGGGGCGCCGAGCAGTACTTC
TRBV9,.,TRBJ2-1,.,CASSLGTSIHEQFF,TGTGCCAGCAGCCTTGGGACCTCTATCCATGAGCAGTTCTTC
TRBV2,.,TRBJ2-1,TRBD1,CASRTRDRGPYEQFF,TGTGCCAGCAGGACCCGGGACAGGGGGCCATATGAGCAGTTCTTC
TRBV5-1,.,TRBJ2-3,.,CASSHRSTDTQYF,TGCGCCAGCAGCCATAGAAGCACAGATACGCAGTATTTT
TRBV5-1,once,TRBJ1-2,.,CASSLADREIYNYGYTF,TGCGCCAGCAGCTTGGCGGACCGGGAGATCTATAACTATGGCTACACCTTC
TRBV7-8,.,TRBJ2-7,.,CASSPPPEVYEQYF,TGTGCCAGCAGCCCCCCCCCTGAGGTTTACGAGCAGTACTTC
TRBV30,.,TRBJ2-1,TRBD2,CAWSEHRRTSVEQFF,TGTGCCTGGAGCGAACATAGGAGGACTAGCGTTGAGCAGTTCTTC
TRBV7-8,.,TRBJ1-2,.,CASSLRGYEGYTF,TGTGCCAGCAGCTTAAGAGGATATGAGGGCTACACCTTC